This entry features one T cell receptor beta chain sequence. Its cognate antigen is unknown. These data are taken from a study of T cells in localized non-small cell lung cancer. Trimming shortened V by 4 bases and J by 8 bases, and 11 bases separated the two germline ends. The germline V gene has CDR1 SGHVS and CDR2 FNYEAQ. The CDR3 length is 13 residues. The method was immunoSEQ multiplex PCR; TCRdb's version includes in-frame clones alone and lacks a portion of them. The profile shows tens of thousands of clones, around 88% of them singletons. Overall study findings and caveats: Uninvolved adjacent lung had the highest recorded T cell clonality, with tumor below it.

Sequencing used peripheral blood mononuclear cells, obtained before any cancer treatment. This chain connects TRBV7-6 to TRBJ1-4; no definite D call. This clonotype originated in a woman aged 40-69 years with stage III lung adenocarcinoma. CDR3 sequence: CASSSKPGEKLFF. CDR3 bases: TGTGCCAGCAGCTCAAAGCCGGGCGAAAAACTGTTTTTT.